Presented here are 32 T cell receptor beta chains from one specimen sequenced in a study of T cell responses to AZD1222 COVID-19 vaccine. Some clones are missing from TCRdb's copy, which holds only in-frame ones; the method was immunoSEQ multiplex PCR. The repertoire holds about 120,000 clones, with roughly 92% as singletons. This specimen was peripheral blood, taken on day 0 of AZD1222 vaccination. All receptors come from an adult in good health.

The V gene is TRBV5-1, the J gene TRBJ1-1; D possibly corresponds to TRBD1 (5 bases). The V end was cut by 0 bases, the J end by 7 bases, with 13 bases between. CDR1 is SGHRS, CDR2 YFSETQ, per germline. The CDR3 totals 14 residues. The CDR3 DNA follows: TGCGCCAGCAGCTTGGGGGGCCTAATAATTGAAGCTTTCTTT. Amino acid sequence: CASSLGGLIIEAFF.

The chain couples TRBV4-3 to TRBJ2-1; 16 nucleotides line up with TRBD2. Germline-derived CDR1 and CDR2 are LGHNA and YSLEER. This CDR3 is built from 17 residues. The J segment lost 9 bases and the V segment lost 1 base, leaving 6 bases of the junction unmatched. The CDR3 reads CASSQVGTSGREGEQFF. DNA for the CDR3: TGCGCCAGCAGCCAAGTGGGGACTAGCGGGAGGGAGGGTGAGCAGTTCTTC.

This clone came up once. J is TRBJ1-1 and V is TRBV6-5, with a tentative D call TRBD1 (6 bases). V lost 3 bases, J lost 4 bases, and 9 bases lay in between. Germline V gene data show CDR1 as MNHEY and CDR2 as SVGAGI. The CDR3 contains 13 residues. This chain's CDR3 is CASSYRGGTEAFF. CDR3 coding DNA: TGTGCCAGCAGTTATAGGGGGGGCACTGAAGCTTTCTTT.

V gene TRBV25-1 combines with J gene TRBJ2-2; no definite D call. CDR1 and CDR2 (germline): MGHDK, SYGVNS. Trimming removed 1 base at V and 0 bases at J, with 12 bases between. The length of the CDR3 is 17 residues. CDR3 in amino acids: CASSEWLGPSNTGELFF. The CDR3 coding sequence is TGTGCCAGCAGTGAATGGCTCGGCCCTTCGAACACCGGGGAGCTGTTTTTT.

The CDR3 coding sequence is TGTGCCAGCAGCTTGGATGGAGCTGAGCAGTATTCACCCCTCCACTTT. It encodes CASSLDGAEQYSPLHF. V gene TRBV5-5 combines with J gene TRBJ1-6, with D unclear. There are 16 residues in the CDR3. Germline CDR1 SGHKS, CDR2 YYEKEE (reference sequence). The V and J ends lost 0 bases and 8 bases respectively, with 15 bases between them.

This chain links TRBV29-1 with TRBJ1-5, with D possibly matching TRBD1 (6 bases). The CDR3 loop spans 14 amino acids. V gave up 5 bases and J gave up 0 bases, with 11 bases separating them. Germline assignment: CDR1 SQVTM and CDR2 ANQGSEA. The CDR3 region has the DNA TGCAGCGTTCTCGACAGGACTAGCAATCAGCCCCAGCATTTT. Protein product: CSVLDRTSNQPQHF.

The CDR3 DNA is TGTGCCTGGAACTATCACGCCGGGGATGAGCAGTTCTTC. Translating it yields CAWNYHAGDEQFF. V is TRBV30 and J is TRBJ2-1; the D gene is possibly TRBD2 (5 bases). This CDR3 is 13 amino acids long. Germline CDR1 reads GTSNPN; CDR2 reads SVGIG (reference sequence). V lost 4 bases and J 8 bases, leaving 15 bases between the germline ends.

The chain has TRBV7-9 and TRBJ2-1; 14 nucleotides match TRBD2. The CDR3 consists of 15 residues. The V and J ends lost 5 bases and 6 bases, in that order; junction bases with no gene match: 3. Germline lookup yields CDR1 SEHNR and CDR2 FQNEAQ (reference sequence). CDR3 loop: CASSPGLAGGNEQFF. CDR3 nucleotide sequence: TGTGCCAGCAGCCCAGGACTAGCGGGAGGCAATGAGCAGTTCTTC. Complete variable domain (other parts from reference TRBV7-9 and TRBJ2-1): DTGVSQNPRHKITKRGQNVTFRCDPISEHNRLYWYRQTLGQGPEFLTYFQNEAQLEKSRLLSDRFSAERPKGSFSTLEIQRTEQGDSAMYLCASSPGLAGGNEQFFGPGTRLTVL.

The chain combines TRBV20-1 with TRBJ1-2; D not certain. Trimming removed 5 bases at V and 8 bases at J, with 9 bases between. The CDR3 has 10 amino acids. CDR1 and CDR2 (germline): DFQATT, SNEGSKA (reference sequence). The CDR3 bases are TGCAGTGCTTTCCTTCAAGGCTACACCTTC. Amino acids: CSAFLQGYTF.

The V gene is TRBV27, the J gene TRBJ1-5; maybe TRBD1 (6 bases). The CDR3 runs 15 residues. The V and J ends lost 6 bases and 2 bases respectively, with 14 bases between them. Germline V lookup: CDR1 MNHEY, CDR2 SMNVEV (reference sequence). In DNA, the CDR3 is TGTGCCAGCAGCCTCACAGGGTCGGGCAATCAGCCCCAGCATTTT. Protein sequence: CASSLTGSGNQPQHF.

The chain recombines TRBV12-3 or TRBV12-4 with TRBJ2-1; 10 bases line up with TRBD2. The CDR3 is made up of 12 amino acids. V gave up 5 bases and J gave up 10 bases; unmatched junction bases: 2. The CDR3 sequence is CASSGTSAEQFF. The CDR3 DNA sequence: TGTGCCAGCAGTGGGACTAGCGCCGAGCAGTTCTTC.

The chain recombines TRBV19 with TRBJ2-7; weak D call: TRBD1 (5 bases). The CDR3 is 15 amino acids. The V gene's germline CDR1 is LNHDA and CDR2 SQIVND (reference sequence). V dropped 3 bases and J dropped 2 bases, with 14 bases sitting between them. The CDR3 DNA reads TGTGCCAGTAGTATTAGTTACAGGATGACCTACGAGCAGTACTTC. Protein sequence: CASSISYRMTYEQYF. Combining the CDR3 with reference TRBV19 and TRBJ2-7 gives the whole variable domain DGGITQSPKYLFRKEGQNVTLSCEQNLNHDAMYWYRQDPGQGLRLIYYSQIVNDFQKGDIAEGYSVSREKKESFPLTVTSAQKNPTAFYLCASSISYRMTYEQYFGPGTRLTVT.

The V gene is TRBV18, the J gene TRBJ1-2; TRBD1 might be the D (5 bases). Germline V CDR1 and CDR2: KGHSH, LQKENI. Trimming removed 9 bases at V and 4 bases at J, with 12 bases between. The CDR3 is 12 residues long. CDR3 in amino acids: CASSDRLYGYTF. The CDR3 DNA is TGTGCCAGTTCCGACAGACTCTATGGCTACACCTTC.

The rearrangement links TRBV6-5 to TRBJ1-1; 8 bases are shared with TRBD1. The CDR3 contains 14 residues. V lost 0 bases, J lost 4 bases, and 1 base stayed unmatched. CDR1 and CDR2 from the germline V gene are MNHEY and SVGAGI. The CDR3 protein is CASSYSGQVTEAFF. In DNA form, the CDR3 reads TGTGCCAGCAGTTACTCGGGACAGGTCACTGAAGCTTTCTTT.

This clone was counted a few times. The CDR3 is CASSIRGDYGYTF. The CDR3 DNA reads as TGTGCCAGTAGTATCAGGGGAGACTATGGCTACACCTTC. This rearrangement joins TRBV19 to TRBJ1-2; perhaps TRBD1 as D (6 bases). V dropped 3 bases and J dropped 3 bases, with 8 bases sitting between them. The V gene's germline CDR1 is LNHDA and CDR2 SQIVND (reference sequence). This CDR3 spans 13 amino acids.

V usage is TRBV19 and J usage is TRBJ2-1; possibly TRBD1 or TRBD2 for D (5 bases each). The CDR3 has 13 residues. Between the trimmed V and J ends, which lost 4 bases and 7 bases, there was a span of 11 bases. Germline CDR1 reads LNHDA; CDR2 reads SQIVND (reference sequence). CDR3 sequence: CASSTLGANEQFF. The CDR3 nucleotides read TGTGCCAGTAGTACCCTCGGGGCAAATGAGCAGTTCTTC.

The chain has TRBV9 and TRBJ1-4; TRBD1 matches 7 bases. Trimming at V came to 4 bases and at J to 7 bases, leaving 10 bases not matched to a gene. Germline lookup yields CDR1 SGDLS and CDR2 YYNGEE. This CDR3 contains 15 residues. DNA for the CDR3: TGTGCCAGCAGCCCCCAGGAGGGGGCGATTGAAAAACTGTTTTTT. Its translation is CASSPQEGAIEKLFF.

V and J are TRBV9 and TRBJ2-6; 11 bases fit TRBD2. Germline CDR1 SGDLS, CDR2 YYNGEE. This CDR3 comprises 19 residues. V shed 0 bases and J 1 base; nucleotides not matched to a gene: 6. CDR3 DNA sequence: TGTGCCAGCAGCGTAGCTACTAGCGGGAGAATATCTGGGGCCAACGTCCTGACTTTC. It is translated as CASSVATSGRISGANVLTF.

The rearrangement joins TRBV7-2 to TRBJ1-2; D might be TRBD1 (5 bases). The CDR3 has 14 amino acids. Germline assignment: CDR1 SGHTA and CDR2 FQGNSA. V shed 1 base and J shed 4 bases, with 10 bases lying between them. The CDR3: CASSLVRGSYGYTF. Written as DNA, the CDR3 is TGTGCCAGCAGCTTAGTCCGGGGCAGCTATGGCTACACCTTC.

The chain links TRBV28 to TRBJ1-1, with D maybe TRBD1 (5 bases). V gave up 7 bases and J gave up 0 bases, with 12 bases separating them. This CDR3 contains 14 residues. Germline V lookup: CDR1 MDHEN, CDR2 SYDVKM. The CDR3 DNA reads TGTGCCAGCAACGGGGGTCTCATGAACACTGAAGCTTTCTTT. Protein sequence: CASNGGLMNTEAFF.

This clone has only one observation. CDR3 nucleotides: TGTGCCAGCCGGGGCAGGTCGAACACCGGGGAGCTGTTTTTT. This codes for CASRGRSNTGELFF. This rearrangement joins TRBV11-1 to TRBJ2-2, with D perhaps being TRBD1 or TRBD2 (5 bases each). CDR1 and CDR2 (germline): SGHAT, FQDESV (reference sequence). V lost 8 bases and J 0 bases, leaving 10 bases between the germline ends. The CDR3 has 14 residues.

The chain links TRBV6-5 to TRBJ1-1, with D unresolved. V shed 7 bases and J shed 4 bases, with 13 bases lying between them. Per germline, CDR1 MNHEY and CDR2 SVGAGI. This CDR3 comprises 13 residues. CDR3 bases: TGTGCCAGCACCACTGAGGAAGGCACTGAAGCTTTCTTT. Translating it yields CASTTEEGTEAFF.

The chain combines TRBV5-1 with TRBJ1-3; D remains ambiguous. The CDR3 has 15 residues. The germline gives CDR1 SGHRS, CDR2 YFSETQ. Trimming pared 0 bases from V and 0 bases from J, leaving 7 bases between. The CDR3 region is CASSLEGTSGNTIYF. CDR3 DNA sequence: TGCGCCAGCAGCTTGGAGGGAACCTCTGGAAACACCATATATTTT.

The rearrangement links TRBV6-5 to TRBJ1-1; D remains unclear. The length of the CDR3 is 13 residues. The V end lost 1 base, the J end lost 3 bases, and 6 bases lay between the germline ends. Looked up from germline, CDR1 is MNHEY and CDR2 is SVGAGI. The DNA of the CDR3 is TGTGCCAGCAGTTACTTTGGGGACACTGAAGCTTTCTTT. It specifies CASSYFGDTEAFF.

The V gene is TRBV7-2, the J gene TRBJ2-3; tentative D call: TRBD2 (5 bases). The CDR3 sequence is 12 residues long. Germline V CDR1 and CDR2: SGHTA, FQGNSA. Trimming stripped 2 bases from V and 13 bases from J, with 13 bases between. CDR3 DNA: TGTGCCAGCAGCTTATATTCCGGGAAAAAGTATTTT. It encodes CASSLYSGKKYF.

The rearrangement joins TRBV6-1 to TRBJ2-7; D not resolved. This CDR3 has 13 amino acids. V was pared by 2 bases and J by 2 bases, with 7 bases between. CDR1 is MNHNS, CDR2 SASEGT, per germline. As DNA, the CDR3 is TGTGCCAGCAGTGAACTGCGACCCTACGAGCAGTACTTC. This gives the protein CASSELRPYEQYF.

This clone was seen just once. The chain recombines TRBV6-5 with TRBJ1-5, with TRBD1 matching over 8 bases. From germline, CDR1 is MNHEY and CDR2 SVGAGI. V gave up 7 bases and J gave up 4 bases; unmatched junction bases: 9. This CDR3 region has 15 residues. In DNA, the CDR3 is TGTGCCAGCACCCTGACAGGGGCTATTAATCAGCCCCAGCATTTT. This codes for CASTLTGAINQPQHF.

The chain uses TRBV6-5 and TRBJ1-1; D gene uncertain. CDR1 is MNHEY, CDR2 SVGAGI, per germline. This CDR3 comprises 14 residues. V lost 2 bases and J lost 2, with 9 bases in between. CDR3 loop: CASSYGPRNTEAFF. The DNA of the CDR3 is TGTGCCAGCAGTTACGGCCCCAGAAACACTGAAGCTTTCTTT.

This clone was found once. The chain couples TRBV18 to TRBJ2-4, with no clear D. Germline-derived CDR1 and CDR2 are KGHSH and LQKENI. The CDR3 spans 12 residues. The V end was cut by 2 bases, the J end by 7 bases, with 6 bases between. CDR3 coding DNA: TGTGCCAGCTCACCAGGGATGAACATTCAGTACTTC. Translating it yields CASSPGMNIQYF.

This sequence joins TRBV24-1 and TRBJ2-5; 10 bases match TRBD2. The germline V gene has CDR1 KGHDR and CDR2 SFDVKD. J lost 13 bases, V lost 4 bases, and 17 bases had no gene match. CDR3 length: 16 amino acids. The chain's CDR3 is CATSEGGLAGGANRYF. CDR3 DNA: TGTGCCACCAGTGAGGGGGGATTAGCGGGAGGTGCCAATAGGTACTTC.

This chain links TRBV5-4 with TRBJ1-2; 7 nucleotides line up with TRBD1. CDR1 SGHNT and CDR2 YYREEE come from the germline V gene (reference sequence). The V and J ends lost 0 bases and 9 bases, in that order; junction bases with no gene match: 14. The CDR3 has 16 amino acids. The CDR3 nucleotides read TGTGCCAGCAGCTTGGGCACTACAGGGGTAGTATCCAGCTACACCTTC. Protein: CASSLGTTGVVSSYTF.

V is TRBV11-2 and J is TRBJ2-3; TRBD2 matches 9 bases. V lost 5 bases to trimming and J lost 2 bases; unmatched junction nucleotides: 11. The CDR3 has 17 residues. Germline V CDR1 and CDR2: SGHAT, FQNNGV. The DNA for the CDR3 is TGTGCCAGCAGCCTGGGGAGCCTAGCGGGGAACACAGATACGCAGTATTTT. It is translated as CASSLGSLAGNTDTQYF.